This T cell receptor beta chain was sequenced for a study of cytomegalovirus exposure and HLA in healthy donors (dated by TCRdb to about 2017). Some background on the complete study: According to a later analysis, the 110 or so validation repertoires were produced on the same platform as the roughly 700 repertoires of the first cohort. High-throughput TCR immunosequencing, statistical association of individual TCRs with disease status, and machine learning were combined to predict cytomegalovirus infection status. Besides the first cohort of 666 subjects, a separate validation cohort made up of 120 different subjects was used. The study aimed to test whether cataloging public T cell receptors could reveal signatures of past pathogen exposure. General study outcomes and caveats: According to the authors, the approach could potentially be generalized to other disease states and immunological phenotypes. A few of the identified cytomegalovirus-associated TCR beta chains were confirmed in vitro to be specific for cytomegalovirus antigens. Subsequent analysis determined that TCRs grouped into clusters in the first cohort also showed a tendency toward co-occurrence across the 120 or so validation repertoires, and roughly 95% of cluster scores exceeded 0. The study gave a list of 150 to 200 TCR beta chains associated with cytomegalovirus. Most TCR sequences were seen in very few donors, while some public TCRs were found in many individuals. The classifier was reported to diagnose cytomegalovirus status with high specificity and sensitivity in both the original and validation cohorts. The validation cohort had no HLA typing available for a later analysis, so co-occurrence within that cohort was assessed over all 110 or so repertoires.

As to this clone: The target of this receptor is not known. Base-call qualities are not available, and no considerably larger clone is one nucleotide away.

The germline V end is reduced by 0 bases and the J end by 6 bases; junction bases left unmatched: 7. From cysteine to phenylalanine, the CDR3 is 16 amino acids long. Kept here is only the CDR3 DNA, which spans 48 bases and is read in frame from base 1. The germline V gene yields SGHDT for CDR1 and YYEEEE for CDR2. Donors formed part of the validation cohort, which comprised 120 subjects and was distinct from the first cohort of some 700 subjects. Library preparation used the immunoSEQ multiplex PCR assay. Turning to the authors' computational methods: A statistical classification framework was built for diagnosing cytomegalovirus status from the catalog of TCR beta chain sequences. Held by TCRdb, this immuneACCESS table contains in-frame sequences only and omits some clones. Under half of the omission traces to an unresolved V gene where checked; the cause of the rest is unknown. The V and J calls and clone size were taken over from that table, and D and trimming were inferred from the DNA. Present in this sample are 150,000 to 200,000 clones, just under 85% of which were seen just once. The ten top clones hold around 2.4% of the sample.

This receptor was obtained from a man aged 30 to 45 in good health and CMV-seropositive. Sequenced: PBMCs. The chain is encoded by TRBV5-6 joined to TRBJ2-2; 8 middle bases align to TRBD2. The CDR3 region has the sequence CASSLEGLGGPGELFF. The DNA reads as follows: TGTGCCAGCAGCTTGGAGGGACTAGGGGGGCCCGGGGAGCTGTTTTTT.